The entry that follows covers one T cell receptor (beta chain) sequence. Its antigen is currently not known. It has no much larger one-base neighbor in the sample; base qualities were not kept. Donors were healthy HIV-negative adults with no recently reported acute infections or vaccinations. Every donor was a Caucasian adult living in Nashville, Tennessee, USA. CD4+ T cells were enriched by magnetic negative selection; naive cells were then positively selected on CD45RA, and the negative fraction formed the memory subset. Blood was obtained by leukapheresis, after which PBMCs were separated by Ficoll-Histopaque density gradient centrifugation and cryopreserved in liquid nitrogen vapor phase. Analytical flow cytometry was used to check the purity and quantity of every magnetically sorted T cell population. From each sorted fraction, genomic DNA was isolated and quantified by UV absorbance on a Nanodrop 2000c.

This entry comes from a study of shared clonotypes between healthy human individuals (dated by TCRdb to 2020 to 2021). Background for the entire study: The cohort comprised two women and three men aged 18 to 49 years. For each donor, CD4 naive and CD4 memory were each given three plates, CD8 naive was given two plates, and CD8 memory was given one plate. The study deeply sequenced blood TCR repertoires of five healthy adults to estimate repertoire size and the extent of clonotype sharing between individuals. To increase sequencing depth and limit assay-specific biases, different laboratories used diverse techniques to prepare libraries and sequence TCR repertoires. Each donor's leukapheresis produced roughly between roughly 0.85 and 9.5 billion PBMCs. Results and caveats for the whole study, not just this receptor: Sampling was restricted to blood, and TCR repertoires in tissues likely differ from the TCR repertoires found in blood. About 5% of naive CD4, 3.5% of naive CD8, approximately 2.2% of memory CD4, and about 0.4% of memory CD8 clonotypes were shared across a few donors. Estimated clonotype richness was generally larger for naive than for memory subsets. Pairwise subsampling indicated that sequencing depth was expected to affect the degree of clonotype sharing among donors. Higher generation probabilities were observed for clonotypes shared by all four sorted-subset donors than for non-shared clonotypes. Even with the large sequencing depth, rarefaction of the sorted-subset datasets indicated that sequencing was incomplete. Because the study included only a small number of donors, the genetic and exposure-history diversity represented was limited.

From the cysteine through the phenylalanine, the CDR3 covers 16 amino acids. This entry keeps only the CDR3 DNA: 48 bases, framed from base 1. V has 9 bases trimmed and J has 0 bases trimmed; junction bases matching no gene number 10. Via the germline V gene, CDR1 is SGHAT and CDR2 FQNNGV. Using the deep immunoSEQ assay, multiplex PCR amplified TCR CDR3 regions from genomic DNA. Extracted genomic DNA from each cell subset was distributed evenly across all wells of several immunoSEQ 96-well plates, and each plate was treated as a replicate. For sorted subsets, 150 to 250 ng of genomic DNA, equivalent to some 30,000 T cell genomes, went into each replicate PCR. Purified libraries were measured with a Qubit 3.0 fluorometer, size-checked on a Bioanalyzer 2100, and measured again with the KAPA Library Quantification kit. Every immunoSEQ 96-well plate was sequenced on a dedicated single-read 150-cycle Illumina NextSeq 550 flow cell. The paper's data handling went like this. Because the immunoSEQ output included only junctional sequences and no quality scores, the filtering could not be the same as the filtering used for full-length reads. Sequences were annotated with PyIR, a Python wrapper for IgBLAST v1.9, and V/J genes and CDR3 were assigned using IMGT germline references. Reads were filtered out if the reads had weak V/J assignments (E-value above 1e-6), no CDR3, stop codons, out-of-frame junctions, or ambiguous translated residues. V3J clonotypes were defined as sequences sharing an identical inferred V gene, J gene, and CDR3 amino acid sequence. Percentage overlap between repertoires was computed as shared unique clonotypes divided by the size of the smaller repertoire. Richness of each repertoire was evaluated using RTK rarefaction, the Chao1 estimator, and Recon v2.1 estimates of unobserved clonotypes. Generation probabilities for all TCRbeta clonotypes obtained by the gDNA method from a handful of donors were computed using OLGA. This is the immuneACCESS table as TCRdb keeps it, with only in-frame sequences that have V and J called. A part of the clones is gone; compared with another copy, unresolved V genes explain less than half, and the rest is unexplained. V, J and clone size are taken as reported in that table, and D and trimming were inferred from the DNA itself. The sample yields over a million clones; about 75% were counted once. The top ten clones comprise roughly 1.4% of the sample.

The clonotype originates from a man younger than 35 in good health. The specimen was memory CD4+ T cells sorted from blood. This specimen's cell subset or site label, interpreted: CD45RA-negative fraction. The rearranged chain carries TRBV11-2 and TRBJ2-1, with 8 junctional bases fitting TRBD2. The nucleotide sequence reads as follows: TGTGCCAGTGATAAGCGGGAGACGATCTCCTACAATGAGCAGTTCTTC. Its coded protein is CASDKRETISYNEQFF.